Described below is a single T cell receptor (beta chain) sequence and its context. Per the study methods: Using reference gene primer amplification, nucleated cell counts were estimated. Assay: immunoSEQ multiplex PCR; the TCRdb copy retains only in-frame clones and omits some. From that table come the V and J calls and clone size; the DNA was used to work out D and trimming. This sample has about 180,000 clones, with roughly 87% found just once. This sample was taken from a study of blood T cell repertoires in COVID-19. Study in general: Donors in the United States, Italy and Spain gave samples during acute or convalescent COVID-19. T cells, B-cell-depleted T cells, or PBMCs provided the cDNA or gDNA that served as material.

Individuals drawn from approximately 22 US areas were about 18 to 100 years old. The source of this sequence is a middle-aged woman with acute COVID-19. Sequenced sample: PBMCs or T cells enriched from blood (not recorded which).

The CDR3 region is CASKDGQGVNQPQHF. CDR3 in DNA: TGTGCCAGCAAAGATGGACAGGGAGTCAATCAGCCCCAGCATTTT. This sequence joins TRBV28 and TRBJ1-5, with 8 bases lining up with TRBD1. CDR1 is MDHEN, CDR2 SYDVKM, per germline. The V segment lost 7 bases and the J segment 3 bases; nucleotides outside the gene matches: 8. The CDR3 consists of 15 residues.